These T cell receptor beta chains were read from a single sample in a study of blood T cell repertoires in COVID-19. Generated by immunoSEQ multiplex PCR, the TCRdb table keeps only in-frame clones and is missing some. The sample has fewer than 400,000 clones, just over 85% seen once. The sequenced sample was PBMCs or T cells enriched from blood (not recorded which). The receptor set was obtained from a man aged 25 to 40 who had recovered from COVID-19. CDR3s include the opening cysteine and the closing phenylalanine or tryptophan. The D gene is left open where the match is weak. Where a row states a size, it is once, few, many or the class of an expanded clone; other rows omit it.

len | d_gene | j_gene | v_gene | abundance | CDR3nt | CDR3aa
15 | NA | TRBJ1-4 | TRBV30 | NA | TGTGCCTGGACCGTCCTGGGGGGGACTAATGAAAAACTGTTTTTT | CAWTVLGGTNEKLFF
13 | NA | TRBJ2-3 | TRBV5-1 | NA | TGCGCCAGCAGCCCTTATAGCACAGATACGCAGTATTTT | CASSPYSTDTQYF
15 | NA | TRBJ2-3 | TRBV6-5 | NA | TGTGCCAGCAGACAGGACGGATTCTTCACAGATACGCAGTATTTT | CASRQDGFFTDTQYF
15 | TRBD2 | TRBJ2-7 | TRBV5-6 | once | TGTGCCAGCAGCTTGCAGCGGGGGACGTTGTACGAGCAGTACTTC | CASSLQRGTLYEQYF
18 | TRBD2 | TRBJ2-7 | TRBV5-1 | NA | TGCGCCAGCAGCTGGAGAGTGGGACTAGCGGGAGCGAGCTACGAGCAGTACTTC | CASSWRVGLAGASYEQYF
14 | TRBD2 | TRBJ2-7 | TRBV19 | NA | TGTGCCAGTAGTATAGAGGGGACTAGGGAAGGGAGGTACTTC | CASSIEGTREGRYF
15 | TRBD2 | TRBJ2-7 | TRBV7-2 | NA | TGTGCCAGCAGCTTCCCCGGGACTAGATCTGCCGAGCAGTACTTC | CASSFPGTRSAEQYF
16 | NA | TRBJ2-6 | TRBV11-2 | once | TGTGCCAGCAGCTTCCAGGGGAAATCTGGGGCCAACGTCCTGACTTTC | CASSFQGKSGANVLTF
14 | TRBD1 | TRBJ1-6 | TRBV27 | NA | TGTGCCAGCAGTTCCGGGACAGATAATTCACCCCTCCACTTT | CASSSGTDNSPLHF
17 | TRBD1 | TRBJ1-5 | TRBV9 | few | TGTGCCAGCAGCGCCACCGCAGGGACAGGGGTTGATCAGCCCCAGCATTTT | CASSATAGTGVDQPQHF
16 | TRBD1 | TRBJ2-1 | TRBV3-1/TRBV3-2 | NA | TGTGCCAGCAGCCTTTCCGACAGGGGGCCCTACAATGAGCAGTTCTTC | CASSLSDRGPYNEQFF
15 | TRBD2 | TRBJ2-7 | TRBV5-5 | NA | TGTGCCAGCAGCTTTACCCTAGCGGGCCTTCGAGAGCAGTACTTC | CASSFTLAGLREQYF
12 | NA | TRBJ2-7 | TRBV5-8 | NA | TGTGCCAGCAGCTTTGACACGTACGAGCAGTACTTC | CASSFDTYEQYF
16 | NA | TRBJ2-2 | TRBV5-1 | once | TGCGCCAGCAGCTTCATTCAGGGTAAAGGCGCCGGGGAGCTGTTTTTT | CASSFIQGKGAGELFF